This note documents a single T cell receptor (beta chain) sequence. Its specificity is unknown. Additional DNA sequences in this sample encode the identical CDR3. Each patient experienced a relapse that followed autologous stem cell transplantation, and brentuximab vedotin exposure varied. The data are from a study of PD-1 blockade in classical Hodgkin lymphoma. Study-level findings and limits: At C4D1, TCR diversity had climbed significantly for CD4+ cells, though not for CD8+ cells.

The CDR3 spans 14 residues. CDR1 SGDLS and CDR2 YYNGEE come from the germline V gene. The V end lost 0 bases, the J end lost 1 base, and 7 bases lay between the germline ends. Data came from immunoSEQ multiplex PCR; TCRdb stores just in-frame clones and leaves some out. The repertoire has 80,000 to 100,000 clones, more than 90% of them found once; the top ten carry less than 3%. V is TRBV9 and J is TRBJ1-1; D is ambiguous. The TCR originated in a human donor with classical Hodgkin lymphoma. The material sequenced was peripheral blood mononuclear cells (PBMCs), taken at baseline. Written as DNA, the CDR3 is TGTGCCAGCAGCGTAGTTGGTGGGAACACTGAAGCTTTCTTT. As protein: CASSVVGGNTEAFF.